These 18 T cell receptor beta chains came from one sample sequenced in a study of T cells in Graves' hyperthyroidism and ophthalmopathy. Amplified regions were TCR beta CDR3 sequences from RNA transcripts. In the first-round RT-PCR of the TCR CDR3, the HTBI primer set was used. TCRdb redid the calling of the multiplex PCR reads with MiXCR, one entry per CDR3 protein. The repertoire holds 450,000 to 550,000 distinct CDR3 sequences, with 24% as singletons. Sequencing was carried out using blood. The receptors come from a woman aged 30 to 39 with Graves' ophthalmopathy.

This clonotype showed up just once. This chain links TRBV20-1 with TRBJ2-7, with 12 bases lining up with TRBD2. The CDR3 runs 15 residues. Germline V gene data show CDR1 as DFQATT and CDR2 as SNEGSKA (reference sequence). The junction had 4 bases not matched to a gene; V was cut back by 0 bases and J by 4 bases. The CDR3 bases are TGCAGTGCTAGAGATAGGACTAGCGGGATTTACGAGCAGTACTTC. This codes for CSARDRTSGIYEQYF.

On this clonotype: It may be a read error: a sequence one base away is much more abundant. This chain connects TRBV5-5 to TRBJ2-5; the D is unclear. The CDR3 contains 13 residues. Germline CDR1 is SGHKS and CDR2 is YYEKEE (reference sequence). V lost 1 base, J lost 1 base, and 5 bases lay in between. The chain's CDR3 is CASSLISQETQYF. The CDR3 DNA reads as TGTGCCAGCAGCTTGATCAGCCAAGAGACCCAGTACTTC.

The genes are TRBV6-5 and TRBJ1-2, with TRBD1 as a possible D gene (6 bases). V was trimmed by 7 bases and J by 4 bases, leaving 16 bases between them. In germline, CDR1 is MNHEY, CDR2 SVGAGI. CDR3 length: 14 residues. In nucleotides, the CDR3 is TGTGCCAGCATTCACTCGGGGGCCGTCTATGGCTACACCTTC. This codes for CASIHSGAVYGYTF.

This clonotype was seen repeatedly, ten times or more. A much larger clone sits a single nucleotide away, making a read error possible. In this CDR3 the conserved last residue, phenylalanine or tryptophan, is missing, so a read error is likely. J is TRBJ1-2 and V is TRBV27; D possibly corresponds to TRBD1 (5 bases). Germline V gene data show CDR1 as MNHEY and CDR2 as SMNVEV (reference sequence). V was clipped by 5 bases and J by 3 bases, with 13 bases between them. The CDR3 spans 14 residues. This CDR3 reads CASSPIGTDYGYTV. CDR3 DNA: TGTGCCAGCAGTCCTATCGGGACGGACTATGGCTACACCGTC.

V usage is TRBV6-2 or TRBV6-3 and J usage is TRBJ1-2; D is uncertain. The CDR3 contains 14 residues. Germline-derived CDR1 and CDR2 are MNHEY and SVGEGT. V was clipped by 3 bases and J by 8 bases, with 16 bases between them. The CDR3: CASSYYPGGYGYTF. CDR3 nucleotides: TGTGCCAGCAGTTATTATCCGGGAGGCTACGGCTACACCTTC.

V gene TRBV15 combines with J gene TRBJ1-2, with 8 bases lining up with TRBD1. Germline V gives CDR1 LNHNV, CDR2 YYDKDF (reference sequence). The V segment lost 0 bases and the J segment 8 bases; nucleotides outside the gene matches: 8. This CDR3 is 15 amino acids long. Here the CDR3 reads CATSRDRTGPRGYTF. The CDR3 DNA reads as TGTGCCACCAGCAGAGATCGGACAGGGCCGAGAGGCTACACCTTC.

Many counts were recorded for this clonotype. This sequence joins TRBV6-5 and TRBJ1-2; 10 bases agree with TRBD1. The trim removed 2 bases at V and 7 bases at J, leaving 10 bases unmatched. The CDR3 runs 16 residues. Germline values: CDR1 MNHEY, CDR2 SVGAGI. In nucleotides, the CDR3 is TGTGCCAGCAGTTACCAACCCGTCGGGACAGGGGTTGGCTACACCTTC. It encodes CASSYQPVGTGVGYTF.

The rearrangement uses TRBV30 and TRBJ1-1, with 7 bases fitting TRBD1. The germline gives CDR1 GTSNPN, CDR2 SVGIG (reference sequence). The CDR3 consists of 13 residues. Trimming took 2 bases from V and 1 from J; bases not matched to a gene: 1. The CDR3 region is CAWSRTGNTEAFF. CDR3 DNA: TGTGCCTGGAGTCGGACAGGGAACACTGAAGCTTTCTTT.

This clonotype was recorded at least ten times. The J gene is TRBJ1-3, the V gene TRBV15; possibly TRBD1 for D (6 bases). Germline assignment: CDR1 LNHNV and CDR2 YYDKDF (reference sequence). This CDR3 has 16 amino acids. V shed 4 bases and J shed 4 bases, with 17 bases lying between them. The CDR3 loop reads CATSKTGMMSGNTIYF. DNA for the CDR3: TGTGCCACCAGCAAGACAGGAATGATGTCCGGAAACACCATATATTTT.

This clonotype was detected only a few times. The chain employs TRBV20-1 and TRBJ2-2, with 7 positions matching TRBD1. Germline CDR1 reads DFQATT; CDR2 reads SNEGSKA (reference sequence). This CDR3 has 15 residues. V gave up 3 bases and J gave up 4 bases; unmatched junction bases: 8. The CDR3 DNA sequence: TGCAGTGCTAGCCGGCAGGGGGATTTCACCGGGGAGCTGTTTTTT. Translating it yields CSASRQGDFTGELFF.

This clonotype was detected many times. This sequence may be a read error, since a much larger clone differs from it by one base. CDR3 protein: CASRETYEQYF. The CDR3 DNA follows: TGTGCCAGCAGGGAAACCTACGAGCAGTACTTC. The gene calls are TRBV2 and TRBJ2-7; unclear D gene. CDR1 SNHLY and CDR2 FYNNEI come from the germline V gene. The CDR3 runs 11 residues. The ends were cut back, 6 bases at V and 2 bases at J, with 5 bases in the middle.

In regard to this clonotype: A read error may produce the germline difference seen at one junction end. The chain recombines TRBV28 with TRBJ2-7; 7 bases match TRBD2. The germline V gene encodes CDR1 MDHEN and CDR2 SYDVKM. This CDR3 is 15 amino acids long. The DNA for the CDR3 is TGTGCCAGCAGTCCCTATGAGGGAGGGGCCTACGAGCGGTACTTC. It is translated as CASSPYEGGAYERYF. The entire variable domain, with the rest obtained from reference TRBV28 and TRBJ2-7, is as follows: DVKVTQSSRYLVKRTGEKVFLECVQDMDHENMFWYRQDPGLGLRLIYFSYDVKMKEKGDIPEGYSVSREKKERFSLILESASTNQTSMYLCASSPYEGGAYERYFGPGTRLTVT.

This clonotype was counted between two and nine times. The chain uses TRBV12-3 or TRBV12-4 and TRBJ2-4, with D tentatively TRBD1 (5 bases). V dropped 0 bases and J dropped 0 bases, with 9 bases sitting between them. CDR3 length: 16 amino acids. The CDR3 DNA is TGTGCCAGCAGTTTAGCTGGACATATAGCCAAAAACATTCAGTACTTC. It encodes CASSLAGHIAKNIQYF.

This clonotype was seen ten or more times. The CDR3 loop is CASSWYRVNTGELFF. CDR3 bases: TGTGCCAGCAGTTGGTACAGGGTGAACACCGGGGAGCTGTTTTTT. V usage is TRBV6-5 and J usage is TRBJ2-2, with D tentatively TRBD1 (6 bases). V lost 4 bases and J lost 1, with 10 bases in between. The CDR3 spans 15 residues. Looked up from germline, CDR1 is MNHEY and CDR2 is SVGAGI.

This clonotype was counted between two and nine times. The chain is built from TRBV7-9 and TRBJ2-7; possible D gene TRBD2, 6 bases. Trimming stripped 8 bases from V and 7 bases from J, with 21 bases between. The germline gives CDR1 SEHNR, CDR2 FQNEAQ (reference sequence). This CDR3 comprises 14 residues. This chain's CDR3 is CASSGTANMEEQYF. In DNA, the CDR3 is TGTGCCAGCTCTGGGACTGCGAATATGGAGGAGCAGTACTTC.

There are many counts of this clonotype. The gene calls are TRBV2 and TRBJ2-5; D is undetermined. The CDR3 spans 12 residues. V was clipped by 5 bases and J by 6 bases, with 10 bases between them. Germline V CDR1 and CDR2: SNHLY, FYNNEI. The CDR3 reads CASSPVGKTQYF. As DNA, the CDR3 is TGTGCCAGCAGTCCGGTGGGGAAGACCCAGTACTTC.

This chain links TRBV7-9 with TRBJ1-2, with TRBD1 identical over 7 bases. This CDR3 spans 13 amino acids. V was clipped by 5 bases and J by 5 bases; unmatched bases: 5. Germline assignment: CDR1 SEHNR and CDR2 FQNEAQ (reference sequence). Here the CDR3 DNA reads TGTGCCAGCAGCCAGGGACAGCCATATGGCTACACCTTC. This encodes CASSQGQPYGYTF.

The chain is built from TRBV10-1 and TRBJ1-2, with 8 bases that match TRBD1. Trimming at V came to 2 bases and at J to 3 bases, leaving 8 bases not matched to a gene. There are 16 residues in the CDR3. CDR1 is WNHNN, CDR2 SYGVQD, per germline (reference sequence). CDR3 protein: CASSEPDGQGHYGYTF. The DNA of the CDR3 is TGCGCCAGCAGTGAGCCCGACGGACAGGGACACTATGGCTACACCTTC.